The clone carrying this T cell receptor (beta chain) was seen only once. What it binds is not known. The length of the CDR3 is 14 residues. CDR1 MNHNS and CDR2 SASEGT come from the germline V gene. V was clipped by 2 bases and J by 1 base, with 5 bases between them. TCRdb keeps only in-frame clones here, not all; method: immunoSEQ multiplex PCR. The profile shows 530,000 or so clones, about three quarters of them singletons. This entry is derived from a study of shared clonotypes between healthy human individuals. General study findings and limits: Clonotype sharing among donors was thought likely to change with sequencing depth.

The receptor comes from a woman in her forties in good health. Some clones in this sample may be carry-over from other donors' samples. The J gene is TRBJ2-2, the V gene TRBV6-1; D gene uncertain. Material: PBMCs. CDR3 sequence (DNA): TGTGCCAGCAGTGAAAACTGGAACACCGGGGAGCTGTTTTTT. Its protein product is CASSENWNTGELFF.